The 20 T cell receptor beta chains reported below all come from one sample, sequenced in a study of shared clonotypes between healthy human individuals. The table came from immunoSEQ multiplex PCR; TCRdb's copy has only in-frame clones and leaves some out. In the table there are a few hundred thousand clones, approximately 79% of which are singletons. Sequencing input: memory CD4+ T cells sorted from blood. The subset denotes: CD45RA-negative fraction. Every receptor here comes from a man in his thirties or forties in good health.

This rearrangement joins TRBV5-6 to TRBJ2-3; no firm D call. The germline V and J ends were trimmed by 2 bases and 3 bases, with 7 bases remaining between them. CDR1 SGHDT and CDR2 YYEEEE come from the germline V gene. This CDR3 has 13 residues. CDR3 region: CASSFAATDTQYF. Written as DNA, the CDR3 is TGTGCCAGCAGCTTCGCAGCTACAGATACGCAGTATTTT.

The V and J genes are TRBV29-1 and TRBJ2-7; TRBD1 might be the D (7 bases). The CDR3 has 14 amino acids. The V and J ends lost 0 bases and 5 bases respectively, with 14 bases between them. Per the germline V gene, CDR1 is SQVTM and CDR2 is ANQGSEA. This chain's CDR3 is CSVEDAGQRHEQYF. CDR3 sequence (DNA): TGCAGCGTTGAAGATGCGGGACAGAGGCACGAGCAGTACTTC.

There are a few counts of this clone. The chain recombines TRBV5-1 with TRBJ2-3; D is possibly TRBD2 (5 bases). The germline gives CDR1 SGHRS, CDR2 YFSETQ. The CDR3 contains 14 residues. Trimming took 0 bases from V and 7 from J, leaving 12 bases between them. The CDR3 loop is CASSLELEGNTQYF. The CDR3 nucleotides are TGCGCCAGCAGCTTGGAACTAGAGGGAAATACGCAGTATTTT.

V usage is TRBV6-1 and J usage is TRBJ2-3; D could derive from TRBD1 or TRBD2 (5 bases each). V lost 7 bases and J 10 bases, leaving 15 bases between the germline ends. Germline assignment: CDR1 MNHNS and CDR2 SASEGT. CDR3 size: 12 residues. CDR3 loop: CASTGTFSSQYF. The CDR3 nucleotides read TGTGCCAGCACCGGGACCTTTTCGTCGCAGTATTTT.

The chain is built from TRBV6-6 and TRBJ2-7; D is unclear. Trimming took 5 bases from V and 7 from J, leaving 12 bases between them. The germline V gene encodes CDR1 MNHNY and CDR2 SVGAGI (reference sequence). The CDR3 extends over 12 amino acids. CDR3 in DNA: TGTGCCAGCAGTGTGCCTAGTTCGGAGCAGTACTTC. It translates to CASSVPSSEQYF.

The gene calls are TRBV10-2 and TRBJ2-2; 9 bases fit TRBD2. Germline V CDR1 and CDR2: WSHSY, SAAADI. CDR3 size: 16 residues. Losses at the gene ends were 4 bases for V and 5 bases for J; bases not matched to a gene: 8. The CDR3 DNA sequence: TGCGCCAGCAGTGCGACTAGCGGAAGTGGGACCGGGGAGCTGTTTTTT. As protein: CASSATSGSGTGELFF.

This clone came up a few times. Other DNA sequences in the sample encode the same CDR3. CDR3 amino acids: CASRPGGYGYTF. The CDR3 DNA reads as TGTGCCAGCAGGCCTGGAGGGTATGGCTACACCTTC. The chain uses TRBV28 and TRBJ1-2; D gene unclear. The V end lost 6 bases, the J end lost 5 bases, and 10 bases lay between the germline ends. Germline CDR1 MDHEN, CDR2 SYDVKM. The CDR3 covers 12 residues.

The V and J genes are TRBV11-2 and TRBJ2-7; D is perhaps TRBD1 (7 bases). This CDR3 comprises 15 residues. CDR1 and CDR2 (germline): SGHAT, FQNNGV. Trimming pared 1 base from V and 1 base from J, leaving 11 bases between. The CDR3 coding sequence is TGTGCCAGCAGCTTAGGCGGGGACAGTTCCTACGAGCAGTACTTC. It codes for CASSLGGDSSYEQYF.

There are many counts of this clone. Other DNA variants within this sample encode the same CDR3. The J gene is TRBJ1-5, the V gene TRBV30; 7 bases fit TRBD1. J gave up 5 bases and V 3 bases, and 4 bases lay outside the gene matches. This CDR3 contains 13 residues. Germline loops: CDR1 GTSNPN, CDR2 SVGIG (reference sequence). CDR3 sequence: CAWSVQGDQPQHF. The CDR3 coding sequence is TGTGCCTGGAGCGTCCAGGGGGATCAGCCCCAGCATTTT.

This sequence joins TRBV10-2 and TRBJ2-3; D remains ambiguous. Germline-derived CDR1 and CDR2 are WSHSY and SAAADI. CDR3 length: 15 amino acids. V gave up 3 bases and J gave up 0 bases, with 10 bases separating them. The CDR3 sequence is CASSDAHNSTDTQYF. The CDR3 DNA is TGCGCCAGCAGTGATGCGCACAACAGCACAGATACGCAGTATTTT.

The gene calls are TRBV19 and TRBJ1-5, with TRBD1 as a possible D gene (6 bases). The CDR3 runs to 14 residues. Germline V gives CDR1 LNHDA, CDR2 SQIVND (reference sequence). With 1 base removed from V and 5 bases from J, the gap between germline ends came to 9 bases. CDR3 DNA: TGTGCCAGTAGTATAGGACAGGATTATCAGCCCCAGCATTTT. It codes for CASSIGQDYQPQHF. Full variable domain (rest looked up from reference TRBV19 and TRBJ1-5): DGGITQSPKYLFRKEGQNVTLSCEQNLNHDAMYWYRQDPGQGLRLIYYSQIVNDFQKGDIAEGYSVSREKKESFPLTVTSAQKNPTAFYLCASSIGQDYQPQHFGDGTRLSIL.

This clone was detected once. The CDR3 spells CASHWASGWVNEQFF. DNA of the CDR3: TGCGCCAGCCATTGGGCCTCAGGGTGGGTGAATGAGCAGTTCTTC. J is TRBJ2-1 and V is TRBV5-1, with D tentatively TRBD1 (5 bases). The CDR3 contains 15 residues. Germline V gives CDR1 SGHRS, CDR2 YFSETQ. With 7 bases removed from V and 7 bases from J, the gap between germline ends came to 21 bases.

The V gene is TRBV28, the J gene TRBJ1-5, with unresolved D. Germline lookup yields CDR1 MDHEN and CDR2 SYDVKM. V was pared by 3 bases and J by 7 bases, with 10 bases between. The CDR3 is 13 amino acids. The CDR3 bases are TGTGCCAGCAGTTTTGATTCAAGGCAGCCCCAGCATTTT. Translating it yields CASSFDSRQPQHF.

The genes are TRBV5-6 and TRBJ2-7, with 7 bases aligning to TRBD1. With V trimmed by 1 base and J by 4 bases, 5 bases remained unmatched. CDR3 length equals 14 residues. The V gene's germline CDR1 is SGHDT and CDR2 YYEEEE. The CDR3 DNA is TGTGCCAGCAGCTTGTCCGGCAGGGGGTACGAGCAGTACTTC. Translating gives CASSLSGRGYEQYF.

The chain employs TRBV7-9 and TRBJ2-7; D possibly uses TRBD1 or TRBD2 (5 bases each). The V gene's germline CDR1 is SEHNR and CDR2 FQNEAQ (reference sequence). V shed 5 bases and J shed 3 bases, with 17 bases lying between them. The CDR3 covers 15 residues. The CDR3 DNA is TGTGCCAGCAGCCCGGACGGGACGTGGGGCTACGAGCAGTACTTC. It encodes CASSPDGTWGYEQYF.

About this clone: Relative to the germline gene, one junction end is altered; a read error may explain this. This rearrangement joins TRBV10-2 to TRBJ2-6; unclear D gene. The CDR3 extends over 14 amino acids. Germline V gene sequence: CDR1 WSHSY, CDR2 SAAADI. This CDR3 is CASREYTGANVLTF. CDR3 nucleotide sequence: TGCGCCAGCAGGGAGTATACTGGGGCCAACGTCCTGACTTTC.

The chain recombines TRBV29-1 with TRBJ2-7, with D perhaps matching TRBD1 (5 bases). This CDR3 is 13 amino acids long. Trimming left V 6 bases short and J 0 bases short, with 12 bases between. Looked up from germline, CDR1 is SQVTM and CDR2 is ANQGSEA. CDR3 protein: CSVTTESSYEQYF. The CDR3 DNA reads TGCAGCGTCACGACAGAGAGCTCCTACGAGCAGTACTTC.

The CDR3 loop reads CASSPRENLYEQYF. The CDR3 nucleotides are TGTGCCAGCAGCCCGAGGGAGAACCTCTACGAGCAGTACTTC. The chain carries TRBV7-2 and TRBJ2-7; a possible D gene is TRBD2 (5 bases). The CDR3 has 14 amino acids. Germline CDR1 SGHTA, CDR2 FQGNSA. V was pared by 5 bases and J by 3 bases, with 14 bases between. Full variable domain (outside the CDR3, taken from reference TRBV7-2 and TRBJ2-7): GAGVSQSPSNKVTEKGKDVELRCDPISGHTALYWYRQSLGQGLEFLIYFQGNSAPDKSGLPSDRFSAERTGGSVSTLTIQRTQQEDSAVYLCASSPRENLYEQYFGPGTRLTVT.

The gene calls are TRBV7-8 and TRBJ2-5; D remains unclear. From germline, CDR1 is SGHVS and CDR2 FQNEAQ. V was pared by 3 bases and J by 4 bases, with 3 bases between. The CDR3 has 11 amino acids. For the CDR3, the DNA is TGTGCCAGCAGCTTCACAGAGACCCAGTACTTC. Its protein is CASSFTETQYF.

The chain couples TRBV7-9 to TRBJ1-5; D remains unclear. CDR1 SEHNR and CDR2 FQNEAQ come from the germline V gene (reference sequence). The CDR3 has 14 residues. V lost 5 bases and J 1 base, leaving 9 bases between the germline ends. CDR3 protein: CASSHGPSNQPQHF. In DNA, the CDR3 is TGTGCCAGCAGCCACGGACCAAGCAATCAGCCCCAGCATTTT.